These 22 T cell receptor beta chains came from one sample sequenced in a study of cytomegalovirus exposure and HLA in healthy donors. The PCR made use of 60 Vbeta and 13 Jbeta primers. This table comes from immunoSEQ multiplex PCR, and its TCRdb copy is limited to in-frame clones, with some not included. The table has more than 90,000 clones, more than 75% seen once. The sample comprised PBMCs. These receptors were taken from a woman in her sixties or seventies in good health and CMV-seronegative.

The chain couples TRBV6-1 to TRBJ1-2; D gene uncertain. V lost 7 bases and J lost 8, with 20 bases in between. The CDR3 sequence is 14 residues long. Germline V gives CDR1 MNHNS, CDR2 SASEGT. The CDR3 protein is CASNRGSAGEGYTF. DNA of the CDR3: TGTGCCAGCAACAGAGGGAGCGCTGGAGAGGGCTACACCTTC.

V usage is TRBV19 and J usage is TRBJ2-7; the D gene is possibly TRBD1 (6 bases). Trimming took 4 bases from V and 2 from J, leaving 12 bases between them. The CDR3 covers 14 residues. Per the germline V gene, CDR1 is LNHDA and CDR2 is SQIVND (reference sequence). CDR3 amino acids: CASSKNRDPYEQYF. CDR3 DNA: TGTGCCAGTAGTAAAAACAGGGACCCCTACGAGCAGTACTTC.

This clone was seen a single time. CDR3: CASSIAHSGRENTQYF. The CDR3, as DNA: TGTGCCAGTAGTATAGCCCATAGCGGGAGGGAAAATACGCAGTATTTT. The chain has TRBV19 and TRBJ2-3; TRBD2 aligns across 11 bases. The length of the CDR3 is 16 residues. The germline gives CDR1 LNHDA, CDR2 SQIVND (reference sequence). Trimming at V came to 1 base and at J to 7 bases, leaving 7 bases not matched to a gene.

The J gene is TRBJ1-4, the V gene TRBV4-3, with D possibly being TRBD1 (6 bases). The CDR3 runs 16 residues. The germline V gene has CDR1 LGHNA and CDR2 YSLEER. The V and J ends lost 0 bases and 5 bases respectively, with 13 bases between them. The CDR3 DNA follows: TGCGCCAGCAGCCAAGAGTTCAGCACAGGGAATGAAAAACTGTTTTTT. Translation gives CASSQEFSTGNEKLFF.

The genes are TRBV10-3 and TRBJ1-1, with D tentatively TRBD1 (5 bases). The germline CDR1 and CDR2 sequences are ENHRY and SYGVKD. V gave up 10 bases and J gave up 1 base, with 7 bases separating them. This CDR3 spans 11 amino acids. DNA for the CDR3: TGTGCCACGACAGAGAACACTGAAGCTTTCTTT. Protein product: CATTENTEAFF.

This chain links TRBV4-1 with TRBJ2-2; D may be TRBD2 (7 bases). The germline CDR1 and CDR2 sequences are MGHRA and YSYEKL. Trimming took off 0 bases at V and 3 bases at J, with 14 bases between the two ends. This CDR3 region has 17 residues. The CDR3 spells CASSQDVGGGYTGELFF. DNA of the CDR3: TGCGCCAGCAGCCAAGATGTGGGGGGGGGCTACACCGGGGAGCTGTTTTTT.

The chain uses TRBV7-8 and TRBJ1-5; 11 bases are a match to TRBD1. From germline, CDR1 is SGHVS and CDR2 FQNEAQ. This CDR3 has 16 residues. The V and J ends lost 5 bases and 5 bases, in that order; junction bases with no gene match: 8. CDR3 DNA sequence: TGTGCCAGCAGCCACTGGGACAGGGGGACCCATCAGCCCCAGCATTTT. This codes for CASSHWDRGTHQPQHF.

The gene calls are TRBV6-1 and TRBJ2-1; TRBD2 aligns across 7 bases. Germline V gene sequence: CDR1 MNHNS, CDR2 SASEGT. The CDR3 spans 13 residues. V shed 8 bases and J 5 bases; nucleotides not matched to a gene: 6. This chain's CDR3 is CASRLSGDNEQFF. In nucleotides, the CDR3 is TGTGCCAGCCGATTGAGCGGGGACAATGAGCAGTTCTTC.

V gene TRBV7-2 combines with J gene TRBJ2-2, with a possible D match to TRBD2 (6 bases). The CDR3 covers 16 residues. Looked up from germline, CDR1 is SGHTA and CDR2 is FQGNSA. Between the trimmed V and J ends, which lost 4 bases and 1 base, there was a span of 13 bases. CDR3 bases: TGTGCCAGCAGCTCGACCCGGGACTTGAACACCGGGGAGCTGTTTTTT. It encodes CASSSTRDLNTGELFF.

The CDR3 loop is CASSTQSGGIYNEQFF. The CDR3 region has the DNA TGTGCCAGCAGCACCCAAAGCGGGGGGATCTACAATGAGCAGTTCTTC. V gene TRBV11-2 combines with J gene TRBJ2-1; 9 bases fit TRBD2. The ends lost 5 bases at V and 3 bases at J; junction bases unmatched: 8. CDR3 length: 16 residues. Germline V gene data show CDR1 as SGHAT and CDR2 as FQNNGV.

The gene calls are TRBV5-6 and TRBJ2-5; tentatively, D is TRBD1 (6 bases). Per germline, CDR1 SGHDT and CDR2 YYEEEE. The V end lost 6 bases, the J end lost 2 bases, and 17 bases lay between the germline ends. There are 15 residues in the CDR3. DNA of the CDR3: TGTGCCAGCAACCGCGTGGGACACATGCAAGAGACCCAGTACTTC. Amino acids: CASNRVGHMQETQYF. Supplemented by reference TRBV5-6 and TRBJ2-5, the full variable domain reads DAGVTQSPTHLIKTRGQQVTLRCSPKSGHDTVSWYQQALGQGPQFIFQYYEEEERQRGNFPDRFSGHQFPNYSSELNVNALLLGDSALYLCASNRVGHMQETQYFGPGTRLLVL.

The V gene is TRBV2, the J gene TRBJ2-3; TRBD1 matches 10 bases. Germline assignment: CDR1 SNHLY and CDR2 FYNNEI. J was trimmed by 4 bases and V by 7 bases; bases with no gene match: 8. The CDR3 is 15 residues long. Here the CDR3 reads CASTYTGTGADTQYF. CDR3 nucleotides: TGTGCCAGCACCTATACGGGGACAGGGGCAGATACGCAGTATTTT.

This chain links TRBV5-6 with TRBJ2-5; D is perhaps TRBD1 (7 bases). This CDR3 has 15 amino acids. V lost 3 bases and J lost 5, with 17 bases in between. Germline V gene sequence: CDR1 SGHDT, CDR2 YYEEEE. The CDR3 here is CASSWRGRGRETQYF. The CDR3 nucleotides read TGTGCCAGCAGCTGGAGGGGGCGCGGGCGGGAGACCCAGTACTTC.

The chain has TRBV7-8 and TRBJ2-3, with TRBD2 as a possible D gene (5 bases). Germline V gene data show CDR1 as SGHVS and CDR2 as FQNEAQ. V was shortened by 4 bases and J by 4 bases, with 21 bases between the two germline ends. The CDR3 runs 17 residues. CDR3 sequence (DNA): TGTGCCAGCAGCTCCTCCCGGACGGGGTTAGGCGCAGATACGCAGTATTTT. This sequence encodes CASSSSRTGLGADTQYF.

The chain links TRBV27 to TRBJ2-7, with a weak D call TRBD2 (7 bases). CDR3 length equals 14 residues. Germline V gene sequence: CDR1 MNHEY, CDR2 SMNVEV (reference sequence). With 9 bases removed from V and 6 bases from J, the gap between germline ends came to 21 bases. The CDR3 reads CASRKLGGALEQYF. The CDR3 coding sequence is TGTGCCAGTAGAAAGCTAGGGGGGGCCCTCGAGCAGTACTTC.

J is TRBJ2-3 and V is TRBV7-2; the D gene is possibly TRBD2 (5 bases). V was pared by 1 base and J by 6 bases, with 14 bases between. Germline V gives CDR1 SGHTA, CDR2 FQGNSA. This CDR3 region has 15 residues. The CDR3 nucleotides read TGTGCCAGCAGCTTAGATAGGGCCCGAGGGGATACGCAGTATTTT. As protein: CASSLDRARGDTQYF. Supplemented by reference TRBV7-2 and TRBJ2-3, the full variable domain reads GAGVSQSPSNKVTEKGKDVELRCDPISGHTALYWYRQSLGQGLEFLIYFQGNSAPDKSGLPSDRFSAERTGGSVSTLTIQRTQQEDSAVYLCASSLDRARGDTQYFGPGTRLTVL.

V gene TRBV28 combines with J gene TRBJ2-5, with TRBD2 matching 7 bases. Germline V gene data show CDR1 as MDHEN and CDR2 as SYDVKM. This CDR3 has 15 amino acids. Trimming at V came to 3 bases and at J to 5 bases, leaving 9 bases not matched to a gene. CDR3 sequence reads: CASSFHGGTGETQYF. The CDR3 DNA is TGTGCCAGCAGTTTCCACGGGGGGACCGGGGAGACCCAGTACTTC.

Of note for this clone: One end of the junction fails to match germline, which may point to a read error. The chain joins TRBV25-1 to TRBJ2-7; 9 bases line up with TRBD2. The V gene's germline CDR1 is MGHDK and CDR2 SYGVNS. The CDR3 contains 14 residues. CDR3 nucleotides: TGTGCCAGCAGTGGTAGCGGGAGCTTTCTCCCCGGCTTCTTC. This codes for CASSGSGSFLPGFF.

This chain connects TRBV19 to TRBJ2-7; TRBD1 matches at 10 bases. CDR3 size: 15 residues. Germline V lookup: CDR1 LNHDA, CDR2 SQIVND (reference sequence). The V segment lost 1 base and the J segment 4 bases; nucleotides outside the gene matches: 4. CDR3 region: CASSIGQGAMYEQYF. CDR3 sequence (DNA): TGTGCCAGTAGTATAGGACAGGGGGCGATGTACGAGCAGTACTTC.

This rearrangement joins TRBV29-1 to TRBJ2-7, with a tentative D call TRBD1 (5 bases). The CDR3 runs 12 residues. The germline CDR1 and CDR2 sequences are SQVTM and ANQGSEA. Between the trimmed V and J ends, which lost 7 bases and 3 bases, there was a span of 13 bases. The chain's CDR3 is CSGQGFNYEQYF. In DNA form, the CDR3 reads TGCAGCGGTCAGGGTTTTAACTACGAGCAGTACTTC.

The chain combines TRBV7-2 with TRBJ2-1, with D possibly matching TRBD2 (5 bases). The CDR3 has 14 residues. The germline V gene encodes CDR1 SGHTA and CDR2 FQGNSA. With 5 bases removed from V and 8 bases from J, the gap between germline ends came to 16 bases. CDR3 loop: CASSPPPLSDEQFF. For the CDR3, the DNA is TGTGCCAGCAGCCCCCCCCCACTTAGCGATGAGCAGTTCTTC.

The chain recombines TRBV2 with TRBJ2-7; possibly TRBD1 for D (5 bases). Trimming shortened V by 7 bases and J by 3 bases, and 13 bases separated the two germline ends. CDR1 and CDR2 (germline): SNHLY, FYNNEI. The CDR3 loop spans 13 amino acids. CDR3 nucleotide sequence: TGTGCCAGCAATTTAAAGGGGATCTACGAGCAGTACTTC. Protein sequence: CASNLKGIYEQYF.